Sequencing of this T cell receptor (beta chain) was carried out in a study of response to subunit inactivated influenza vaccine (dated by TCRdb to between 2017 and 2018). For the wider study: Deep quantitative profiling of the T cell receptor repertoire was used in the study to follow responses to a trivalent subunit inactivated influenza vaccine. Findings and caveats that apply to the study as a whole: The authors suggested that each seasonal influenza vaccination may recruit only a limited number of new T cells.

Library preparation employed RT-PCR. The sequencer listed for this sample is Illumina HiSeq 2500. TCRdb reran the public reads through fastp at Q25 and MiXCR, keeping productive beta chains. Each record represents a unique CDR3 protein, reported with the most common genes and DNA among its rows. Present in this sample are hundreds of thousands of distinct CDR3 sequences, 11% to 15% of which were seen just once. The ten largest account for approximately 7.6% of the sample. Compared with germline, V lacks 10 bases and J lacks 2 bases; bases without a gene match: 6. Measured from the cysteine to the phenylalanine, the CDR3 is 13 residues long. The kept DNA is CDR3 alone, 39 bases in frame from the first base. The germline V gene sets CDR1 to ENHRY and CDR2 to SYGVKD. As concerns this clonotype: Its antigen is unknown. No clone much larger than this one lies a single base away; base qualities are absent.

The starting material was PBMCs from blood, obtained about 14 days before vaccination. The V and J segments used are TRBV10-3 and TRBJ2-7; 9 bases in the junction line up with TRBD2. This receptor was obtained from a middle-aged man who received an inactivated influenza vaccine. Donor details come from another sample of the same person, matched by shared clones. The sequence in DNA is TGTGCCACCCCAGCGGGGGGACCCTACGAGCAGTACTTC. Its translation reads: CATPAGGPYEQYF.